A selection of T cell receptor beta chains follows, all from one sample in a study of technical replicates of blood from a handful of donors. Generated by immunoSEQ multiplex PCR, the TCRdb table keeps only in-frame clones and is missing some. The data hold about 56,000 clones, with roughly 95% observed a single time. Sequenced input: PBMCs. The receptors shown here come from a human donor in good health. Some clones in this sample may be carry-over from other donors' samples. Each CDR3 is given with its conserved first and last residue. The order of the fields is clone size, V gene, D gene, J gene, CDR3 protein, CDR3 DNA. A D gene is named only where the DNA matches it firmly. Not all rows give a size; the values are once, few, many and, for expanded clones, a class.

>-|TRBV19|-|TRBJ1-2
CASSIGGGGYTF
TGTGCCAGTAGTATCGGCGGCGGTGGCTACACCTTC
>-|TRBV6-5|-|TRBJ1-5
CASSYSGSNQPQHF
TGTGCCAGCAGTTACTCGGGCAGCAATCAGCCCCAGCATTTT
>-|TRBV7-8|TRBD1|TRBJ1-2
CASSGDRGLDGYTF
TGTGCCAGCAGCGGAGACAGGGGGCTCGATGGCTACACCTTC
>-|TRBV27|-|TRBJ1-5
CASSFRGGSPHF
TGTGCCAGCAGTTTCCGGGGGGGCTCCCCCCATTTT
>-|TRBV2|-|TRBJ2-7
CASSPSRHEQYF
TGTGCCAGCAGCCCCTCTAGGCACGAGCAGTACTTC
>-|TRBV5-1|-|TRBJ1-2
CASREGANYGYTF
TGCGCCAGCAGGGAAGGGGCGAACTATGGCTACACCTTC
>-|TRBV5-8|TRBD1|TRBJ2-5
CASSLGDRDREAQYF
TGTGCCAGCAGCTTGGGGGACAGGGATCGGGAGGCCCAGTACTTC
>-|TRBV4-2|-|TRBJ2-1
CASSLRDSSYNEQFF
TGTGCCAGCAGCCTCCGGGACTCTTCCTACAATGAGCAGTTCTTC
>-|TRBV10-3|-|TRBJ2-3
CAISAPWGRESTDTQYF
TGTGCCATCAGTGCCCCATGGGGGCGGGAGAGCACAGATACGCAGTATTTT
>once|TRBV11-3|-|TRBJ1-5
CASSLVRRDGGNQPQHF
TGTGCCAGCAGCTTAGTGAGGAGGGACGGGGGCAATCAGCCCCAGCATTTT
>-|TRBV7-9|-|TRBJ2-7
CASNNNRDKSREQYF
TGTGCCAGCAACAACAACCGGGACAAGTCCCGCGAGCAGTACTTC
>-|TRBV7-7|-|TRBJ2-1
CASSLSTTKREQFF
TGTGCCAGCAGCTTATCCACCACTAAACGCGAGCAGTTCTTC
>-|TRBV6-1|-|TRBJ1-5
CASRNSGWNQPQHF
TGTGCCAGCAGGAACAGTGGGTGGAATCAGCCCCAGCATTTT
>-|TRBV30|-|TRBJ2-7
CAWSVWGVRYEQYF
TGTGCCTGGAGTGTATGGGGGGTAAGGTACGAGCAGTACTTC
>-|TRBV7-2|TRBD2|TRBJ2-3
CASSLGAGDWDTQYF
TGTGCCAGCAGCTTAGGGGCGGGAGACTGGGATACGCAGTATTTT
>once|TRBV7-9|-|TRBJ2-1
CASSPPYGGEQFF
TGTGCCAGCAGCCCCCCATATGGGGGGGAGCAGTTCTTC